These 11 T cell receptor beta chains originate from one sample sequenced in a study of control samples from healthy donors and cancer patients (dated by TCRdb to about 2020). Library prep was done by the immunoSEQ multiplex PCR assay. Drawn from immuneACCESS, this table holds only the in-frame rearrangements with V and J called that TCRdb kept. Clones are partly lost; checked studies trace under half to an unresolved V gene and leave the rest unexplained. In this sample the table shows some 130,000 clones, 92% of which occur a single time. Together, the top ten hold 2.1% of the sample. The sample consisted of blood. These TCRs come from a woman in her fifties or sixties in good health.

The rearrangement joins TRBV28 to TRBJ1-3; D remains ambiguous. Germline V lookup: CDR1 MDHEN, CDR2 SYDVKM. This CDR3 spans 13 amino acids. V shed 5 bases and J shed 7 bases, with 12 bases lying between them. The CDR3 sequence is CASSPLSRNTIYF. The CDR3 coding sequence is TGTGCCAGCAGTCCCCTTTCGAGGAACACCATATATTTT.

The chain is built from TRBV4-1 and TRBJ1-6; the D gene is possibly TRBD1 (5 bases). CDR1 and CDR2 from the germline V gene are MGHRA and YSYEKL. The CDR3 loop spans 16 amino acids. Trimming pared 0 bases from V and 7 bases from J, leaving 13 bases between. For the CDR3, the DNA is TGCGCCAGCAGCCAAGATTTGGGACTGGGAAATTCACCCCTCCACTTT. Translation: CASSQDLGLGNSPLHF.

CDR3 in DNA: TGTGCCTGGAGTGGAGGCAGGGTTATGTATGGCTACACCTTC. Translated, it gives CAWSGGRVMYGYTF. The rearrangement uses TRBV30 and TRBJ1-2; D might be TRBD1 (5 bases). The length of the CDR3 is 14 residues. Trimming left V 1 base short and J 5 bases short, with 14 bases between. Germline loops: CDR1 GTSNPN, CDR2 SVGIG (reference sequence).

The J gene is TRBJ2-3, the V gene TRBV7-2, with D perhaps TRBD1 (6 bases). Germline lookup yields CDR1 SGHTA and CDR2 FQGNSA. CDR3 length: 18 residues. V was cut by 4 bases and J by 0 bases, with 20 bases left in between. CDR3 in DNA: TGTGCCAGCAGCTGGGCGGACAGATTCATTACTAGCACAGATACGCAGTATTTT. It is translated as CASSWADRFITSTDTQYF.

This chain joins TRBV7-2 and TRBJ1-2, with 10 bases matching TRBD1. The CDR3 is made up of 15 amino acids. V was clipped by 5 bases and J by 6 bases; unmatched bases: 9. Germline V lookup: CDR1 SGHTA, CDR2 FQGNSA. CDR3 amino acids: CASSTWGTGANGYTF. The CDR3 coding sequence is TGTGCCAGCAGCACCTGGGGGACAGGGGCTAATGGCTACACCTTC. Drawing the rest from reference TRBV7-2 and TRBJ1-2, the complete variable domain is GAGVSQSPSNKVTEKGKDVELRCDPISGHTALYWYRQSLGQGLEFLIYFQGNSAPDKSGLPSDRFSAERTGGSVSTLTIQRTQQEDSAVYLCASSTWGTGANGYTFGSGTRLTVV.

CDR3 DNA sequence: TGTGCCAGCAGACTTGGAGGTGGAAATCAGCCCCAGCATTTT. Translating gives CASRLGGGNQPQHF. The genes are TRBV6-5 and TRBJ1-5; no clear D. Germline values: CDR1 MNHEY, CDR2 SVGAGI. V was pared by 6 bases and J by 4 bases, with 13 bases between. CDR3 size: 14 residues.

V gene TRBV4-1 combines with J gene TRBJ2-3; D is uncertain. Trimming took 1 base from V and 0 from J, leaving 8 bases between them. The CDR3 extends over 15 amino acids. Germline lookup yields CDR1 MGHRA and CDR2 YSYEKL. For the CDR3, the DNA is TGCGCCAGCAGCCAAGTTCCGGCTAGCACAGATACGCAGTATTTT. It yields the protein CASSQVPASTDTQYF.

The chain links TRBV5-5 to TRBJ1-6; 8 nucleotides agree with TRBD1. CDR1 and CDR2 (germline): SGHKS, YYEKEE (reference sequence). The CDR3 contains 16 residues. Trimming cost V 0 bases and J 5 bases; bases outside gene matches: 4. CDR3 DNA: TGTGCCAGCAGCTTGGAGCCGGGACAGGATAATTCACCCCTCCACTTT. It specifies CASSLEPGQDNSPLHF.

This chain's CDR3 is CATSRASGRAWGNEQFF. In DNA form, the CDR3 reads TGTGCCACCAGCAGAGCCAGCGGGAGGGCCTGGGGGAATGAGCAGTTCTTC. The gene calls are TRBV15 and TRBJ2-1; 10 bases are shared with TRBD2. V lost 1 base and J lost 7; bases outside the gene matches: 10. CDR3 length: 17 amino acids. CDR1 is LNHNV and CDR2 is YYDKDF in the germline V gene (reference sequence). Based on the CDR3 plus reference TRBV15 and TRBJ2-1, the full variable domain is DAMVIQNPRYQVTQFGKPVTLSCSQTLNHNVMYWYQQKSSQAPKLLFHYYDKDFNNEADTPDNFQSRRPNTSFCFLDIRSPGLGDTAMYLCATSRASGRAWGNEQFFGPGTRLTVL.

V is TRBV3-1 (or the pseudogene TRBV3-2) and J is TRBJ1-1, with D possibly being TRBD1 (5 bases). The ends were cut back, 5 bases at V and 1 base at J, with 11 bases in the middle. This CDR3 has 14 residues. From germline, CDR1 is LGHDT and CDR2 YNNKEL (reference sequence). This CDR3 reads CASSFLQGNTEAFF. CDR3 bases: TGTGCCAGCAGCTTTTTGCAGGGGAACACTGAAGCTTTCTTT.

This chain connects TRBV5-1 to TRBJ2-2, with 7 nucleotides matching TRBD2. V shed 4 bases and J 4 bases; nucleotides not matched to a gene: 16. The germline V gene has CDR1 SGHRS and CDR2 YFSETQ. The CDR3 runs to 18 residues. The CDR3: CASSPNPTRGGSTGELFF. DNA for the CDR3: TGCGCCAGCAGCCCTAACCCTACTCGCGGGGGTTCCACCGGGGAGCTGTTTTTT.